One and the same sample provided the 23 T cell receptor beta chains below, sequenced in a study of CD8 T cells in Susac syndrome. cDNA came from roughly 0.47 to 1 ug RNA primed by random hexamers. Each CDR3 protein is one row after TCRdb ran MiXCR on the immunoSEQ multiplex PCR reads. The table lists tens of thousands of distinct CDR3 sequences, around 94% of them singletons, with about 0.3% in the top ten. The sequenced sample consisted of CD4+ T cells from PBMCs. Every receptor here comes from a human donor with Susac syndrome.

V and J are TRBV10-2 and TRBJ1-2, with D possibly being TRBD1 (5 bases). Germline CDR1 reads WSHSY; CDR2 reads SAAADI. V was cut by 7 bases and J by 3 bases, with 15 bases left in between. This CDR3 is 14 amino acids long. CDR3 coding DNA: TGCGCCAGCAAGAGGACCGGGACCCACTATGGCTACACCTTC. Its protein product is CASKRTGTHYGYTF.

V and J are TRBV6-1 and TRBJ2-7; D remains ambiguous. This CDR3 has 12 amino acids. Germline CDR1 reads MNHNS; CDR2 reads SASEGT. V was cut by 2 bases and J by 4 bases, with 6 bases left in between. The CDR3 is CASSEMRYEQYF. The CDR3 DNA sequence: TGTGCCAGCAGTGAAATGAGGTACGAGCAGTACTTC.

This clonotype was seen just once. The chain recombines TRBV20-1 with TRBJ1-5, with D possibly being TRBD1 (5 bases). This CDR3 is built from 15 residues. V lost 0 bases and J 9 bases, leaving 18 bases between the germline ends. The V gene's germline CDR1 is DFQATT and CDR2 SNEGSKA (reference sequence). CDR3 amino acids: CSARDYGKGTPPQHF. The CDR3 region has the DNA TGCAGTGCTAGAGATTATGGGAAGGGGACTCCGCCCCAGCATTTT.

The chain employs TRBV12-3 or TRBV12-4 and TRBJ2-3; 7 bases match TRBD2. J lost 5 bases, V lost 7 bases, and 15 bases had no gene match. The CDR3 covers 16 residues. CDR3 coding DNA: TGTGCCAGCAATCCCTTCGGGGGGACCCTTTTAGATACGCAGTATTTT. Translating it yields CASNPFGGTLLDTQYF.

The chain has TRBV29-1 and TRBJ2-7; 10 nucleotides agree with TRBD2. This CDR3 has 14 amino acids. J gave up 0 bases and V 5 bases, and 4 bases lay outside the gene matches. Germline CDR1 and CDR2: SQVTM and ANQGSEA. CDR3 in DNA: TGCAGCGTTAGGACTAGCGGCAGCTCCTACGAGCAGTACTTC. Translating it yields CSVRTSGSSYEQYF.

The J gene is TRBJ2-1, the V gene TRBV13, with D possibly TRBD1 on 7 matching bases. The germline gives CDR1 PRHDT, CDR2 FYEKMQ (reference sequence). The CDR3 runs to 14 residues. V shed 5 bases and J shed 6 bases, with 14 bases lying between them. The CDR3 here is CASSVRGAANEQFF. CDR3 coding DNA: TGTGCCAGCAGCGTCAGGGGGGCGGCCAATGAGCAGTTCTTC.

The chain joins TRBV7-9 to TRBJ2-2, with no clear D. Trimming took off 8 bases at V and 6 bases at J, with 10 bases between the two ends. The CDR3 covers 12 residues. Germline lookup yields CDR1 SEHNR and CDR2 FQNEAQ (reference sequence). The CDR3 here is CASGLPAGELFF. The CDR3 region has the DNA TGTGCCAGCGGCCTTCCTGCCGGGGAGCTGTTTTTT.

This chain connects TRBV30 to TRBJ1-6; possible D gene TRBD1, 5 bases. The V gene lost 3 bases and the J gene lost 9 bases, with 15 bases spanning the gap. Germline CDR1 is GTSNPN and CDR2 is SVGIG (reference sequence). The CDR3 runs 14 residues. CDR3 bases: TGTGCCTGGAGGACGGGACGGTTTGGTTCACCCCTCCACTTT. As protein: CAWRTGRFGSPLHF.

This clonotype was recorded once. V usage is TRBV30 and J usage is TRBJ2-1; D is undetermined. The CDR3 runs to 11 residues. Per the germline V gene, CDR1 is GTSNPN and CDR2 is SVGIG (reference sequence). V lost 3 bases, J lost 10 bases, and 10 bases lay in between. Written as DNA, the CDR3 is TGTGCCTGGAGGGGCCCACGGGAGCAGTTCTTC. Translated: CAWRGPREQFF. Combining the CDR3 with reference TRBV30 and TRBJ2-1 gives the whole variable domain SQTIHQWPATLVQPVGSPLSLECTVEGTSNPNLYWYRQAAGRGLQLLFYSVGIGQISSEVPQNLSASRPQDRQFILSSKKLLLSDSGFYLCAWRGPREQFFGPGTRLTVL.

The rearrangement links TRBV12-3 or TRBV12-4 to TRBJ2-2; perhaps TRBD2 as D (6 bases). The germline V and J ends were trimmed by 2 bases and 4 bases, with 8 bases remaining between them. This CDR3 has 14 amino acids. The CDR3 sequence is CASSLTGSTGELFF. CDR3 nucleotides: TGTGCCAGCAGTTTAACCGGGAGCACCGGGGAGCTGTTTTTT.

The chain is built from TRBV14 and TRBJ2-6; D remains unclear. V was trimmed by 5 bases and J by 1 base, leaving 24 bases between them. The CDR3 loop spans 20 amino acids. The germline V gene encodes CDR1 SGHDN and CDR2 FVKESK. The CDR3 reads CASSNELTFPSTSGANVLTF. CDR3 sequence (DNA): TGTGCCAGCAGCAATGAACTGACATTCCCCTCTACATCTGGGGCCAACGTCCTGACTTTC.

The chain combines TRBV5-1 with TRBJ2-5; D is uncertain. Trimming stripped 2 bases from V and 1 base from J, with 9 bases between. This CDR3 is built from 14 residues. The germline V gene encodes CDR1 SGHRS and CDR2 YFSETQ. This chain's CDR3 is CASSLSGRQETQYF. The CDR3 DNA is TGCGCCAGCAGCTTATCCGGACGCCAAGAGACCCAGTACTTC.

The V gene is TRBV18, the J gene TRBJ1-2; no firm D call. Deletions cut 6 bases from V and 3 bases from J, with 14 bases between. The CDR3 runs 14 residues. Germline CDR1 reads KGHSH; CDR2 reads LQKENI. The CDR3 DNA is TGTGCCAGCTCCCTTTACATGGGCGACTATGGCTACACCTTC. This sequence encodes CASSLYMGDYGYTF. The full variable domain, completed using reference TRBV18 and TRBJ1-2, is NAGVMQNPRHLVRRRGQEARLRCSPMKGHSHVYWYRQLPEEGLKFMVYLQKENIIDESGMPKERFSAEFPKEGPSILRIQQVVRGDSAAYFCASSLYMGDYGYTFGSGTRLTVV.

The chain links TRBV30 to TRBJ2-1, with 8 bases matching TRBD1. The CDR3 is 14 amino acids. Per germline, CDR1 GTSNPN and CDR2 SVGIG (reference sequence). The V gene end was trimmed by 4 bases and the J gene end by 1 base; junction bases not matched to a gene: 3. In nucleotides, the CDR3 is TGTGCCTGGAACCGGGACAGGTCCTACAATGAGCAGTTCTTC. Protein: CAWNRDRSYNEQFF. Combining the CDR3 with reference TRBV30 and TRBJ2-1 gives the whole variable domain SQTIHQWPATLVQPVGSPLSLECTVEGTSNPNLYWYRQAAGRGLQLLFYSVGIGQISSEVPQNLSASRPQDRQFILSSKKLLLSDSGFYLCAWNRDRSYNEQFFGPGTRLTVL.

The chain recombines TRBV3-1 with TRBJ2-7, with D uncertain. The CDR3 has 15 amino acids. V lost 2 bases and J 0 bases, leaving 11 bases between the germline ends. Germline V CDR1 and CDR2: LGHDT, YNNKEL (reference sequence). Here the CDR3 reads CASSQQAASSYEQYF. In DNA form, the CDR3 reads TGTGCCAGCAGCCAACAGGCGGCTAGCTCCTACGAGCAGTACTTC.

The chain carries TRBV30 and TRBJ1-2; 8 positions agree with TRBD1. V dropped 3 bases and J dropped 7; count of bases not matched to a gene: 13. Per the germline V gene, CDR1 is GTSNPN and CDR2 is SVGIG (reference sequence). The CDR3 length is 15 residues. The CDR3 region is CAWSADRAYRSGYTF. As DNA, the CDR3 is TGTGCCTGGAGCGCGGACAGGGCCTACAGGAGTGGCTACACCTTC. The full variable domain, rest sourced from reference TRBV30 and TRBJ1-2, is SQTIHQWPATLVQPVGSPLSLECTVEGTSNPNLYWYRQAAGRGLQLLFYSVGIGQISSEVPQNLSASRPQDRQFILSSKKLLLSDSGFYLCAWSADRAYRSGYTFGSGTRLTVV.

This chain connects TRBV3-1 to TRBJ1-5; D remains ambiguous. The CDR3 contains 14 residues. The V gene's germline CDR1 is LGHDT and CDR2 YNNKEL (reference sequence). The V end was cut by 3 bases, the J end by 1 base, with 7 bases between. CDR3 protein: CASSQGRSNQPQHF. The DNA of the CDR3 is TGTGCCAGCAGCCAGGGGAGGAGCAATCAGCCCCAGCATTTT.

This chain links TRBV4-1 with TRBJ2-7; D possibly corresponds to TRBD2 (5 bases). The CDR3 runs to 13 residues. The germline CDR1 and CDR2 sequences are MGHRA and YSYEKL. V lost 4 bases to trimming and J lost 6 bases, with 13 bases between them. The CDR3 region is CASSPRLLAEQYF. In DNA, the CDR3 is TGCGCCAGCAGCCCCCGCCTTCTAGCCGAGCAGTACTTC.

This chain links TRBV30 with TRBJ1-6; D perhaps matches TRBD1 (6 bases). The CDR3 runs to 13 residues. The germline V and J ends were trimmed by 1 base and 9 bases, with 10 bases remaining between them. Germline values: CDR1 GTSNPN, CDR2 SVGIG (reference sequence). The CDR3 loop is CAWSEGVRSPLHF. In nucleotides, the CDR3 is TGTGCCTGGAGTGAGGGGGTCCGTTCACCCCTCCACTTT.

The V call is TRBV30, the J call TRBJ2-7, with a possible D match to TRBD1 (5 bases). This CDR3 is built from 12 residues. The germline V gene encodes CDR1 GTSNPN and CDR2 SVGIG (reference sequence). V was pared by 0 bases and J by 3 bases, with 6 bases between. Written as DNA, the CDR3 is TGTGCCTGGAGTGTAAGGGGCTACGAGCAGTACTTC. It codes for CAWSVRGYEQYF.

A note on this clonotype: One end of the junction does not line up with germline, which may come from a read error. V usage is TRBV20-1 and J usage is TRBJ2-7; 9 positions match TRBD2. The CDR3 contains 12 residues. Germline CDR1 is DFQATT and CDR2 is SNEGSKA (reference sequence). The CDR3 spells CSATPRLGLASF. The CDR3 DNA reads as TGCAGTGCTACCCCACGATTGGGACTAGCTTCCTTC.

This clonotype was counted a single time. This chain links TRBV29-1 with TRBJ2-1, with D perhaps given as TRBD1 or TRBD2 (6 bases each). The germline gives CDR1 SQVTM, CDR2 ANQGSEA. Trimming took 3 bases from V and 6 from J, leaving 24 bases between them. This CDR3 region has 17 residues. The CDR3 coding sequence is TGCAGCGTTGACGGCGGGGCGGGGACCAGGGGCAGCAATGAGCAGTTCTTC. Amino acid sequence: CSVDGGAGTRGSNEQFF.

This rearrangement joins TRBV12-3 or TRBV12-4 to TRBJ2-5, with 7 bases that match TRBD2. V lost 3 bases and J lost 4; bases outside the gene matches: 8. The CDR3 covers 15 residues. In nucleotides, the CDR3 is TGTGCCAGCAGTTTCCGCAGCAGCGGGATAGAGACCCAGTACTTC. Translating it yields CASSFRSSGIETQYF.